The rows below give T cell receptor beta chains drawn from one sample of a study of cytomegalovirus exposure and HLA in healthy donors. Clones were read by immunoSEQ multiplex PCR, and TCRdb kept only the in-frame ones, dropping some. The sample records approximately 170,000 clones, about 85% being singletons. Sequenced input: PBMCs. The receptors originated from a boy aged 2 to 10 in good health and CMV-seronegative. CDR3s include the opening cysteine and the closing phenylalanine or tryptophan. A D gene is named only where the DNA matches it firmly. For some rows the clone size is stated as once, few or many, or as a class when expanded; others skip it.

V	D	length	J	size	CDR3	DNA
TRBV19	TRBD1	19	TRBJ1-6	once	CASSTRGTGESSYNSPLHF	TGTGCCAGTAGTACCCGCGGGACAGGCGAAAGCTCCTATAATTCACCCCTCCACTTT
TRBV9	NA	15	TRBJ2-5	once	CASSAELGWAETQYF	TGTGCCAGCAGCGCAGAACTAGGGTGGGCAGAGACCCAGTACTTC
TRBV7-9	TRBD1	13	TRBJ1-1	NA	CASSRDSRTGAFF	TGTGCCAGCAGCCGGGACAGCAGAACCGGCGCTTTCTTT
TRBV14	TRBD2	15	TRBJ2-7	NA	CASSQDIGLAPEQYF	TGTGCCAGCAGCCAAGATATCGGACTAGCGCCCGAGCAGTACTTC
TRBV29-1	NA	13	TRBJ2-3	NA	CSVAPGGTDTQYF	TGCAGCGTTGCCCCAGGGGGCACAGATACGCAGTATTTT
TRBV28	NA	13	TRBJ2-1	NA	CASSLGHHNEQFF	TGTGCCAGCAGTCTAGGACACCACAATGAGCAGTTCTTC
TRBV7-8	NA	15	TRBJ1-5	NA	CASSLVAGSNQPQHF	TGTGCCAGCAGTTTAGTGGCAGGGAGCAATCAGCCCCAGCATTTT
TRBV11-1	NA	13	TRBJ2-1	NA	CASSLGGPNEQFF	TGTGCCAGCAGCTTAGGGGGGCCCAATGAGCAGTTCTTC
TRBV6-1	NA	14	TRBJ1-1	NA	CASSVSGVVPEAFF	TGTGCCAGCAGTGTATCAGGGGTTGTGCCTGAAGCTTTCTTT
TRBV30	TRBD1	14	TRBJ2-7	NA	CAWRPPGTGSEQYF	TGTGCCTGGAGACCCCCCGGGACAGGATCCGAGCAGTACTTC
TRBV30	NA	16	TRBJ1-1	NA	CAWKKGRVGPGGEAFF	TGTGCCTGGAAAAAGGGACGCGTCGGACCGGGAGGTGAAGCTTTCTTT
TRBV27	TRBD2	18	TRBJ2-1	NA	CASSPLTSGYFSYNEQFF	TGTGCCAGCAGTCCCCTGACTAGCGGGTACTTCTCCTACAATGAGCAGTTCTTC
TRBV2	TRBD1	18	TRBJ1-1	NA	CASSGNRDRGLISREAFF	TGTGCCAGCAGTGGGAACCGGGACAGGGGTCTCATTTCTCGGGAAGCTTTCTTT
TRBV9	TRBD2	17	TRBJ2-7	NA	CASSDCPGLAGLYEQYF	TGTGCCAGCAGCGACTGCCCGGGGCTAGCGGGACTATACGAGCAGTACTTC
TRBV7-3	TRBD2	18	TRBJ2-2	NA	CASSYLGLAGVPPGELFF	TGTGCCAGCAGCTACCTCGGACTAGCGGGAGTCCCACCCGGGGAGCTGTTTTTT
TRBV4-1	NA	18	TRBJ1-2	NA	CASSQDTRERTYYYGYTF	TGCGCCAGCAGCCAAGATACGCGGGAAAGGACCTACTACTATGGCTACACCTTC